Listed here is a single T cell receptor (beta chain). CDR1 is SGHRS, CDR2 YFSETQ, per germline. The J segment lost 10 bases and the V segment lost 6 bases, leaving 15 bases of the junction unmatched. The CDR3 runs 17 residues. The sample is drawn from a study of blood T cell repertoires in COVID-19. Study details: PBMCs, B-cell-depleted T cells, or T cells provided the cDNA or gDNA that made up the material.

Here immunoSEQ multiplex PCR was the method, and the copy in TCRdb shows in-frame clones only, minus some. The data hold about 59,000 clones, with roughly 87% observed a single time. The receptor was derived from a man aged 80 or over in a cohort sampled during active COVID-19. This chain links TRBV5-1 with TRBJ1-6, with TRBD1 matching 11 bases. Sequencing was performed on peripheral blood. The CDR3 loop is CASIPRDRGSVGSPLHF. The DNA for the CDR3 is TGCGCCAGCATTCCAAGGGACAGGGGGTCCGTGGGGTCACCCCTCCACTTT.